What follows are 18 T cell receptor beta chains derived from one specimen sequenced in a study of blood T cell repertoires in COVID-19. Libraries were prepared by immunoSEQ multiplex PCR; TCRdb keeps only in-frame clonotypes and omits some of them. The data show more than 100,000 clones, with approximately 80% seen just once and almost 8.5% held by the top ten. Material: peripheral blood. Every receptor here comes from a woman aged 60 to 75 with active or convalescent COVID-19.

V is TRBV6-5 and J is TRBJ2-7, with TRBD2 identical over 9 bases. V dropped 11 bases and J dropped 5; count of bases not matched to a gene: 10. This CDR3 spans 13 amino acids. Germline V gives CDR1 MNHEY, CDR2 SVGAGI. Here the CDR3 reads CASRREGLNEQYF. The CDR3, as DNA: TGTGCCTCCAGGCGGGAGGGCCTGAACGAGCAGTACTTC.

The chain employs TRBV5-4 and TRBJ1-6; tentative D call: TRBD1 (5 bases). The CDR3 is made up of 16 amino acids. V lost 2 bases to trimming and J lost 7 bases, with 16 bases between them. Germline assignment: CDR1 SGHNT and CDR2 YYREEE (reference sequence). CDR3 amino acids: CASSLRQSPRNSPLHF. For the CDR3, the DNA is TGTGCCAGCAGCTTAAGACAGTCCCCTAGGAATTCACCCCTCCACTTT.

This clone turned up a few times. This chain uses TRBV10-2 with TRBJ1-5; D gene ambiguous. V was shortened by 6 bases and J by 2 bases, with 17 bases between the two germline ends. The CDR3 runs to 16 residues. Germline V gene sequence: CDR1 WSHSY, CDR2 SAAADI. CDR3 nucleotides: TGCGCCAGCAGCGAACTCAGAGGCTCTGGCAATCAGCCCCAGCATTTT. Translating it yields CASSELRGSGNQPQHF.

The V gene is TRBV11-3, the J gene TRBJ1-5; 9 nucleotides match TRBD1. There are 19 residues in the CDR3. Germline assignment: CDR1 SGHNT and CDR2 YENEEA. V was clipped by 1 base and J by 2 bases; unmatched bases: 12. The CDR3, as DNA: TGTGCCAGCAGCTTAGGCCGGGACAGGGCATTGATGGGCAATCAGCCCCAGCATTTT. This translates into CASSLGRDRALMGNQPQHF.

V is TRBV3-1 (or the pseudogene TRBV3-2) and J is TRBJ1-3; 7 bases align to TRBD1. The V gene's germline CDR1 is LGHDT and CDR2 YNNKEL (reference sequence). The J segment lost 3 bases and the V segment lost 3 bases, leaving 2 bases of the junction unmatched. CDR3 length: 14 residues. The CDR3 DNA is TGTGCCAGCAGCCACGCAGGGGGTGGAAACACCATATATTTT. Encoded protein: CASSHAGGGNTIYF.

The chain carries TRBV19 and TRBJ1-1; 8 positions agree with TRBD1. The germline CDR1 and CDR2 sequences are LNHDA and SQIVND (reference sequence). CDR3 length: 14 amino acids. After removal of 3 bases from V and 6 bases from J, the junction contained 6 bases not matched to a gene. In DNA form, the CDR3 reads TGTGCCAGTAGTATCACAGGGGGTGGCTCTGAAGCTTTCTTT. Protein sequence: CASSITGGGSEAFF.

This chain uses TRBV19 with TRBJ1-1; 9 nucleotides align to TRBD1. V trimming: 7 bases; J trimming: 4 bases; junction bases outside the gene matches: 10. The CDR3 sequence is 15 residues long. Germline V CDR1 and CDR2: LNHDA, SQIVND (reference sequence). Here the CDR3 reads CASTQIDRGSTEAFF. The CDR3 region has the DNA TGTGCCAGTACCCAGATTGACAGGGGGAGCACTGAAGCTTTCTTT.

The gene calls are TRBV6-2 or TRBV6-3 and TRBJ2-3; 10 nucleotides agree with TRBD2. The CDR3 totals 16 residues. V lost 2 bases, J lost 0 bases, and 2 bases stayed unmatched. Germline values: CDR1 MNHEY, CDR2 SVGEGT. The CDR3 DNA sequence: TGTGCCAGCAGTTACGGGACTAGCGACAGCACAGATACGCAGTATTTT. Protein: CASSYGTSDSTDTQYF.

V and J are TRBV28 and TRBJ1-3; D remains ambiguous. The CDR3 has 15 residues. CDR1 and CDR2 (germline): MDHEN, SYDVKM. V lost 3 bases to trimming and J lost 0 bases, with 9 bases between them. CDR3 sequence (DNA): TGTGCCAGCAGTTTGAACTCATACTCTGGAAACACCATATATTTT. This encodes CASSLNSYSGNTIYF.

V usage is TRBV18 and J usage is TRBJ2-7; D may be TRBD1 (6 bases). The CDR3 totals 12 residues. V was pared by 6 bases and J by 5 bases, with 11 bases between. Germline CDR1 KGHSH, CDR2 LQKENI. The CDR3 sequence: CASSQQGDEQYV. The CDR3 DNA is TGTGCCAGCTCGCAACAGGGCGACGAGCAGTACGTC.

This clone showed up just a few times. The chain uses TRBV30 and TRBJ2-7, with TRBD1 matching over 8 bases. The germline V gene has CDR1 GTSNPN and CDR2 SVGIG (reference sequence). The V gene end was trimmed by 5 bases and the J gene end by 0 bases; junction bases not matched to a gene: 6. The CDR3 spans 14 residues. CDR3 DNA: TGTGCCTGGGAACCGACAGGGGCCTCCTACGAGCAGTACTTC. Its protein product is CAWEPTGASYEQYF.

This clone appeared once. This chain links TRBV27 with TRBJ1-6; D ambiguous. The length of the CDR3 is 19 residues. V gave up 0 bases and J gave up 0 bases, with 15 bases separating them. CDR1 is MNHEY, CDR2 SMNVEV, per germline (reference sequence). The CDR3 loop reads CASSLSGGPGSSYNSPLHF. DNA of the CDR3: TGTGCCAGCAGTTTATCGGGAGGACCGGGAAGCTCCTATAATTCACCCCTCCACTTT.

The V and J genes are TRBV2 and TRBJ2-7; 14 nucleotides align to TRBD2. Trimming at V came to 8 bases and at J to 1 base, leaving 1 base not matched to a gene. Germline V gene data show CDR1 as SNHLY and CDR2 as FYNNEI. This CDR3 spans 14 amino acids. CDR3 loop: CASRTSGGSYEQYV. In DNA form, the CDR3 reads TGTGCCAGCCGGACTAGCGGGGGGTCCTACGAGCAGTACGTC.

The J gene is TRBJ1-1, the V gene TRBV19; 9 bases fit TRBD1. The CDR3 runs 13 residues. The germline gives CDR1 LNHDA, CDR2 SQIVND (reference sequence). V gave up 9 bases and J gave up 5 bases; unmatched junction bases: 7. The CDR3, as DNA: TGTGCCAGCTCCGACAGGGGGAGGACTGAAGCTTTCTTT. This translates into CASSDRGRTEAFF.

A single count supports this clone. This chain links TRBV5-1 with TRBJ2-7, with 8 bases lining up with TRBD2. The junction had 9 bases not matched to a gene; V was cut back by 2 bases and J by 5 bases. Germline V lookup: CDR1 SGHRS, CDR2 YFSETQ. The CDR3 extends over 15 amino acids. The CDR3 is CASSLIPGGLNEQYV. CDR3 nucleotides: TGCGCCAGCAGCTTAATCCCGGGGGGGCTAAACGAGCAGTACGTC.

The chain joins TRBV7-2 to TRBJ2-2; D possibly corresponds to TRBD2 (5 bases). The germline V and J ends were trimmed by 7 bases and 6 bases, with 15 bases remaining between them. The CDR3 runs 14 residues. In germline, CDR1 is SGHTA, CDR2 FQGNSA. The CDR3 DNA is TGTGCCAGCAACCCGTTACTAGGTTCCGGGGAGCTGTTTTTT. Translating it yields CASNPLLGSGELFF.

This chain connects TRBV15 to TRBJ1-6; the D is unclear. The V end was cut by 2 bases, the J end by 4 bases, with 9 bases between. Germline V gives CDR1 LNHNV, CDR2 YYDKDF (reference sequence). This CDR3 is built from 15 residues. The CDR3 here is CATSRRHLYNSPLHF. CDR3 sequence (DNA): TGTGCCACCAGCAGACGACACCTGTATAATTCACCCCTCCACTTT.

The V gene is TRBV7-8, the J gene TRBJ2-7; maybe TRBD2 (7 bases). The V and J ends lost 3 bases and 0 bases respectively, with 15 bases between them. The CDR3 consists of 16 residues. Looked up from germline, CDR1 is SGHVS and CDR2 is FQNEAQ. The CDR3 DNA follows: TGTGCCAGCAGCTTTCACGCCCGGGGGGCCTCCTACGAGCAGTACTTC. This translates into CASSFHARGASYEQYF. The full variable domain, with the rest looked up from reference TRBV7-8 and TRBJ2-7, is GAGVSQSPRYKVAKRGQDVALRCDPISGHVSLFWYQQALGQGPEFLTYFQNEAQLDKSGLPSDRFFAERPEGSVSTLKIQRTQQEDSAVYLCASSFHARGASYEQYFGPGTRLTVT.